These T cell receptor beta chains were read from a single sample in a study of blood T cell repertoires in COVID-19. Sequencing was performed with immunoSEQ multiplex PCR; in TCRdb, only in-frame clones are kept and a portion is missing. In the table there are 300,000 to 450,000 clones, roughly nine tenths of which are singletons. The sequenced material came from PBMCs or T cells enriched from blood (not recorded which). The receptors were sampled from a man aged 18-30 years who had recovered from COVID-19. Both conserved end residues are trimmed from each CDR3. A D gene is named only where the DNA matches it firmly. Clone size appears in some rows only: once, few, many, or a class for an expanded clone.

d_gene	abundance	v_gene	j_gene	CDR3aa
-	-	TRBV18	TRBJ2-5	ASSPRIEETQY
-	-	TRBV9	TRBJ1-2	ASSVGRQANYGYT
TRBD1	-	TRBV4-2	TRBJ2-7	ASSRPGQGYNEQY
TRBD1	once	TRBV6-5	TRBJ1-2	ASDPGTVYGYT
TRBD1	-	TRBV19	TRBJ1-6	ASSKRDSSSYNSPLH
TRBD1	-	TRBV6-6	TRBJ2-1	ASSYWTGYNEQF
TRBD1	-	TRBV2	TRBJ2-5	ASSEGTVQETQY
-	-	TRBV19	TRBJ1-1	ASTWRSRGTEAF
-	-	TRBV6-1	TRBJ1-5	ASSGRETGSNQPQH
-	-	TRBV20-1	TRBJ1-2	SASGRQDFYGYT
TRBD1	few	TRBV5-8	TRBJ1-4	ASSFGTGGEKLF
TRBD1	-	TRBV19	TRBJ2-7	ASSISFTGAYEQY
TRBD1	-	TRBV28	TRBJ1-3	ASSLLLRTGGNTIY
TRBD1	-	TRBV28	TRBJ2-1	ASSRTDRDYNEQF
TRBD1	-	TRBV7-9	TRBJ1-2	ASSRTGSRLNYGYT
TRBD1	-	TRBV3-1/TRBV3-2	TRBJ2-7	ASSFRTGGSDEQY
TRBD2	-	TRBV6-4	TRBJ2-2	ASRDNLAGGPRTGELF
TRBD1	-	TRBV6-5	TRBJ1-1	ASTPGQGFPEAF
-	-	TRBV5-1	TRBJ1-1	ASSLSGQNTEAF
-	-	TRBV28	TRBJ1-6	ASSLSRGLNSPLH
-	-	TRBV1	TRBJ2-1	TSSRRVSGRDEQF
-	once	TRBV12-5	TRBJ1-2	ASGLARGGYT
-	-	TRBV9	TRBJ2-7	ASSVVDSPYEQY
-	-	TRBV2	TRBJ2-2	ASSDQGKLNTGELF
-	-	TRBV12-5	TRBJ2-5	ASGFFPSGQGGLGKTQY
TRBD2	-	TRBV4-1	TRBJ2-3	ASSQAPGRASTDTQY